A single sample gave rise to the 31 T cell receptor beta chains below, sequenced in a study of T cell responses to AZD1222 COVID-19 vaccine. Measured with immunoSEQ multiplex PCR; TCRdb has only the in-frame clones, and not every one. The table has more than 110,000 clones, approximately 92% seen once. This sample comprised peripheral blood, obtained on day 0 of AZD1222 vaccination. The receptors originated from an adult in good health.

CDR3 sequence reads: CASSQGGQRAYNEQFF. The CDR3 nucleotides are TGTGCCAGCAGCCAAGGGGGCCAGCGGGCTTACAATGAGCAGTTCTTC. This rearrangement joins TRBV4-2 to TRBJ2-1, with TRBD2 as a possible D gene (6 bases). The CDR3 is 16 amino acids. V lost 1 base and J lost 4, with 14 bases in between. Germline CDR1 and CDR2: LGHNA and YNFKEQ.

The rearrangement uses TRBV12-5 and TRBJ1-1; D possibly corresponds to TRBD1 (5 bases). Germline values: CDR1 LGHNT, CDR2 FRNRAP. Trimming left V 0 bases short and J 0 bases short, with 11 bases between. This CDR3 is 16 amino acids long. CDR3 in amino acids: CASGLVGEGMNTEAFF. In DNA, the CDR3 is TGTGCTAGTGGTTTGGTAGGGGAGGGAATGAACACTGAAGCTTTCTTT.

V gene TRBV9 combines with J gene TRBJ2-2; no definite D call. Germline V CDR1 and CDR2: SGDLS, YYNGEE. CDR3 length: 14 residues. V was trimmed by 0 bases and J by 5 bases, leaving 8 bases between them. The CDR3 DNA reads as TGTGCCAGCAGCGTAGAGGCGAGGACCGGGGAGCTGTTTTTT. Translated: CASSVEARTGELFF.

The chain couples TRBV9 to TRBJ2-7; 9 nucleotides match TRBD1. CDR1 SGDLS and CDR2 YYNGEE come from the germline V gene. This CDR3 is built from 14 residues. J lost 7 bases, V lost 3 bases, and 8 bases had no gene match. Written as DNA, the CDR3 is TGTGCCAGCAGCGGCCGGGACAGGGTTCCGGAGCAGTACTTC. Protein: CASSGRDRVPEQYF.

This chain links TRBV18 with TRBJ1-5, with TRBD1 as a possible D gene (5 bases). With 2 bases removed from V and 3 bases from J, the gap between germline ends came to 8 bases. The CDR3 consists of 14 residues. Looked up from germline, CDR1 is KGHSH and CDR2 is LQKENI. CDR3 DNA sequence: TGTGCCAGCTCACCAGGGACTAACAATCAGCCCCAGCATTTT. This gives the protein CASSPGTNNQPQHF.

The chain recombines TRBV7-3 with TRBJ2-4; D unclear. CDR3 length: 13 amino acids. The V and J ends lost 1 base and 7 bases respectively, with 8 bases between them. CDR1 is SGHTA, CDR2 FQGTGA, per germline. The CDR3 loop is CASSLILGNIQYF. The CDR3 nucleotides read TGTGCCAGCAGCTTAATTCTGGGGAACATTCAGTACTTC.

The gene calls are TRBV6-5 and TRBJ1-1; D remains unclear. The ends were cut back, 4 bases at V and 0 bases at J, with 6 bases in the middle. The CDR3 sequence is 13 residues long. Germline loops: CDR1 MNHEY, CDR2 SVGAGI. The CDR3 is CASSWSMNTEAFF. CDR3 DNA: TGTGCCAGCAGTTGGTCGATGAACACTGAAGCTTTCTTT.

The chain employs TRBV12-3 or TRBV12-4 and TRBJ1-1; possible D gene TRBD1, 6 bases. This CDR3 has 12 amino acids. Between the trimmed V and J ends, which lost 6 bases and 1 base, there was a span of 6 bases. CDR3 sequence reads: CASRTGNTEAFF. CDR3 DNA sequence: TGTGCCAGCAGGACAGGGAACACTGAAGCTTTCTTT.

In DNA form, the CDR3 reads TGTGCCAGCAGTGAATCCAGGGCAACTAATGAAAAACTGTTTTTT. Amino acid sequence: CASSESRATNEKLFF. The gene calls are TRBV6-1 and TRBJ1-4; D perhaps matches TRBD1 (5 bases). From germline, CDR1 is MNHNS and CDR2 SASEGT. V gave up 2 bases and J gave up 0 bases, with 7 bases separating them. CDR3 length: 15 amino acids.

This clone was observed once. The chain employs TRBV27 and TRBJ2-5, with D perhaps matching TRBD1 (6 bases). Germline V CDR1 and CDR2: MNHEY, SMNVEV (reference sequence). Trimming shortened V by 3 bases and J by 7 bases, and 21 bases separated the two germline ends. The CDR3 totals 16 residues. CDR3 coding DNA: TGTGCCAGCAGTTTGTCGGCTGGGGGCCTCGGGTGGACCCAGTACTTC. This gives the protein CASSLSAGGLGWTQYF.

The rearrangement uses TRBV6-2 or TRBV6-3 and TRBJ2-7, with a weak D call TRBD1 (5 bases). This CDR3 has 13 residues. CDR1 MNHEY and CDR2 SVGEGT come from the germline V gene. V lost 4 bases to trimming and J lost 3 bases, with 10 bases between them. CDR3 amino acids: CASSSQGNYEQYF. The CDR3 DNA is TGTGCCAGCAGTTCCCAGGGAAACTACGAGCAGTACTTC.

The genes are TRBV18 and TRBJ1-2, with D unresolved. Germline assignment: CDR1 KGHSH and CDR2 LQKENI. The CDR3 has 12 amino acids. V gave up 5 bases and J gave up 4 bases, with 8 bases separating them. The CDR3, as DNA: TGTGCCAGCTCATCCCTCTCCTATGGCTACACCTTC. Translation gives CASSSLSYGYTF.

The rearrangement links TRBV28 to TRBJ1-2, with D perhaps TRBD1 (5 bases). CDR3 length: 16 amino acids. Trimming removed 6 bases from V and 0 bases from J, with 17 bases in between. Germline V gene lookup returns CDR1 MDHEN and CDR2 SYDVKM. The CDR3 sequence is CASRAGAGAPNYGYTF. DNA of the CDR3: TGTGCCAGCAGAGCCGGGGCAGGAGCCCCTAACTATGGCTACACCTTC.

The V call is TRBV18, the J call TRBJ2-4; 10 positions match TRBD1. V trimming: 3 bases; J trimming: 1 base; junction bases outside the gene matches: 6. Germline-derived CDR1 and CDR2 are KGHSH and LQKENI. The CDR3 is 17 amino acids. CDR3 nucleotides: TGTGCCAGCTCACCGATGACAGGGGGCTTGGCCAAAAACATTCAGTACTTC. Amino acid sequence: CASSPMTGGLAKNIQYF.

This rearrangement joins TRBV11-2 to TRBJ2-1, with TRBD2 matching 11 bases. Germline values: CDR1 SGHAT, CDR2 FQNNGV. This CDR3 is built from 15 residues. Trimming took 4 bases from V and 6 from J; bases not matched to a gene: 5. CDR3 loop: CASSSDGLAGNEQFF. CDR3 nucleotides: TGTGCCAGCAGCTCCGACGGACTAGCGGGCAATGAGCAGTTCTTC. The entire variable domain, with the rest obtained from reference TRBV11-2 and TRBJ2-1, is as follows: EAGVAQSPRYKIIEKRQSVAFWCNPISGHATLYWYQQILGQGPKLLIQFQNNGVVDDSQLPKDRFSAERLKGVDSTLKIQPAKLEDSAVYLCASSSDGLAGNEQFFGPGTRLTVL.

J is TRBJ1-1 and V is TRBV5-4, with D possibly matching TRBD1 (5 bases). Germline CDR1 SGHNT, CDR2 YYREEE (reference sequence). This CDR3 contains 14 residues. Between the trimmed V and J ends, which lost 0 bases and 10 bases, there was a span of 16 bases. This CDR3 reads CASSLGGSGGGAFF. CDR3 DNA sequence: TGTGCCAGCAGCTTGGGTGGAAGCGGTGGGGGAGCTTTCTTT.

The chain combines TRBV18 with TRBJ1-1; TRBD1 matches at 7 bases. This CDR3 spans 16 amino acids. The trim removed 4 bases at V and 6 bases at J, leaving 14 bases unmatched. Germline V CDR1 and CDR2: KGHSH, LQKENI. The CDR3: CASSLDRQGDLPEAFF. In DNA form, the CDR3 reads TGTGCCAGCTCACTAGACAGACAGGGTGATTTACCTGAAGCTTTCTTT.

The V and J genes are TRBV19 and TRBJ2-3; the match to TRBD2 covers 10 bases. Germline trimming cut 6 bases from V and 0 bases from J; bases unmatched to any gene: 0. CDR1 LNHDA and CDR2 SQIVND come from the germline V gene (reference sequence). The CDR3 totals 14 residues. The DNA of the CDR3 is TGTGCCAGTAGGACTAGCGGGAGCACAGATACGCAGTATTTT. Protein sequence: CASRTSGSTDTQYF. The whole variable domain, filled in from reference TRBV19 and TRBJ2-3, reads DGGITQSPKYLFRKEGQNVTLSCEQNLNHDAMYWYRQDPGQGLRLIYYSQIVNDFQKGDIAEGYSVSREKKESFPLTVTSAQKNPTAFYLCASRTSGSTDTQYFGPGTRLTVL.

This chain connects TRBV30 to TRBJ2-3; no clear D. CDR3 size: 13 residues. The ends were cut back, 1 base at V and 4 bases at J, with 9 bases in the middle. Germline CDR1 and CDR2: GTSNPN and SVGIG (reference sequence). The CDR3 DNA reads as TGTGCCTGGAGTGAAGTAAGGGCAGATACGCAGTATTTT. As protein: CAWSEVRADTQYF.

The chain is built from TRBV5-1 and TRBJ2-1; D is unclear. V was trimmed by 3 bases and J by 5 bases, leaving 9 bases between them. Germline V gene data show CDR1 as SGHRS and CDR2 as YFSETQ. This CDR3 has 13 amino acids. In DNA, the CDR3 is TGCGCCAGCAGCTCCTCCCTTAACAATGAGCAGTTCTTC. Protein product: CASSSSLNNEQFF. Full variable domain (remainder filled in from reference TRBV5-1 and TRBJ2-1): KAGVTQTPRYLIKTRGQQVTLSCSPISGHRSVSWYQQTPGQGLQFLFEYFSETQRNKGNFPGRFSGRQFSNSRSEMNVSTLELGDSALYLCASSSSLNNEQFFGPGTRLTVL.

The chain combines TRBV19 with TRBJ2-5; perhaps TRBD1 as D (5 bases). The CDR3 runs to 14 residues. The germline V and J ends were trimmed by 3 bases and 6 bases, with 14 bases remaining between them. The germline V gene has CDR1 LNHDA and CDR2 SQIVND (reference sequence). CDR3 coding DNA: TGTGCCAGTAGTATTCAGGACGGACATAAGACCCAGTACTTC. Translation gives CASSIQDGHKTQYF.

This rearrangement joins TRBV5-4 to TRBJ2-3; TRBD2 agrees at 13 bases. The CDR3 totals 17 residues. Losses at the gene ends were 3 bases for V and 6 bases for J; bases not matched to a gene: 10. Germline values: CDR1 SGHNT, CDR2 YYREEE (reference sequence). The CDR3 here is CASSSPFGLAGVDTQYF. The CDR3 nucleotides read TGTGCCAGCAGCTCGCCGTTTGGACTAGCGGGAGTGGATACGCAGTATTTT.

This clone occurred once. CDR3 coding DNA: TGTGCCACCAGCAGATACGACAGATACCAAGAGACCCAGTACTTC. This gives the protein CATSRYDRYQETQYF. V gene TRBV15 combines with J gene TRBJ2-5; D may be TRBD1 (5 bases). This CDR3 has 15 residues. Per the germline V gene, CDR1 is LNHNV and CDR2 is YYDKDF (reference sequence). The V gene lost 2 bases and the J gene lost 0 bases, with 10 bases spanning the gap.

This rearrangement joins TRBV2 to TRBJ1-2; D possibly corresponds to TRBD1 (6 bases). This CDR3 contains 13 residues. Germline V gene data show CDR1 as SNHLY and CDR2 as FYNNEI. Trimming shortened V by 6 bases and J by 4 bases, and 12 bases separated the two germline ends. The CDR3 region is CASRYRASYGYTF. Written as DNA, the CDR3 is TGTGCCAGCAGGTACAGGGCATCCTATGGCTACACCTTC.

The rearrangement uses TRBV19 and TRBJ1-4; tentatively, D is TRBD1 (5 bases). V was clipped by 6 bases and J by 7 bases, with 9 bases between them. The CDR3 extends over 12 amino acids. Germline assignment: CDR1 LNHDA and CDR2 SQIVND (reference sequence). CDR3 sequence: CASSRAGEKLFF. The CDR3, as DNA: TGTGCCAGTAGCAGGGCGGGTGAAAAACTGTTTTTT.

The genes are TRBV4-3 and TRBJ2-7; no definite D call. In germline, CDR1 is LGHNA, CDR2 YSLEER. The length of the CDR3 is 16 residues. The V and J ends lost 1 base and 4 bases respectively, with 17 bases between them. The CDR3 DNA sequence: TGCGCCAGCAGCCAAGGGTTGTCCGGTTTGCCTTACGAGCAGTACTTC. This gives the protein CASSQGLSGLPYEQYF.

This chain uses TRBV5-1 with TRBJ1-6, with TRBD1 as a possible D gene (6 bases). The germline V gene has CDR1 SGHRS and CDR2 YFSETQ. Trimming removed 0 bases from V and 9 bases from J, with 13 bases in between. This CDR3 region has 15 residues. The chain's CDR3 is CASSLGQDLVSPLHF. CDR3 in DNA: TGCGCCAGCAGCTTGGGACAGGACCTAGTTTCACCCCTCCACTTT.

The V and J genes are TRBV7-8 and TRBJ1-2; D not resolved. The V gene's germline CDR1 is SGHVS and CDR2 FQNEAQ. The CDR3 length is 15 residues. Trimming took off 1 base at V and 4 bases at J, with 13 bases between the two ends. The CDR3 sequence is CASSLESDGLYGYTF. Written as DNA, the CDR3 is TGTGCCAGCAGCTTAGAATCGGACGGGCTCTATGGCTACACCTTC.

The rearrangement links TRBV6-5 to TRBJ1-1; 8 bases agree with TRBD1. This CDR3 is built from 15 residues. V lost 2 bases and J lost 0; bases outside the gene matches: 2. Looked up from germline, CDR1 is MNHEY and CDR2 is SVGAGI. CDR3 coding DNA: TGTGCCAGCAGTTACCAGACAGGGGTGAACACTGAAGCTTTCTTT. This codes for CASSYQTGVNTEAFF.

The J gene is TRBJ1-5, the V gene TRBV19; 8 nucleotides agree with TRBD1. Per germline, CDR1 LNHDA and CDR2 SQIVND (reference sequence). CDR3 length equals 14 residues. The junction had 2 bases not matched to a gene; V was cut back by 4 bases and J by 3 bases. This CDR3 reads CASSRTGNNQPQHF. The DNA for the CDR3 is TGTGCCAGTAGTAGGACAGGGAACAATCAGCCCCAGCATTTT.

This clone has only a few counts. This rearrangement joins TRBV3-1 (or the pseudogene TRBV3-2) to TRBJ1-5; 9 bases are shared with TRBD1. Trimming removed 5 bases from V and 5 bases from J; junction bases left unmatched: 7. Germline V gene sequence: CDR1 LGHDT, CDR2 YNNKEL (reference sequence). CDR3 length equals 15 residues. CDR3 region: CASSFGQGIDQPQHF. In DNA form, the CDR3 reads TGTGCCAGCAGCTTTGGACAGGGGATCGATCAGCCCCAGCATTTT.